Given below is one T cell receptor beta chain in context. This clone was observed once. The target of this receptor is not known. Base-call qualities are not available, and no considerably larger clone is one nucleotide away. Additional DNA sequences in this sample encode the identical CDR3. One collaborating source in Seattle enrolled patients while the patients were actively infected and followed the patients over time throughout the course of disease. Whole blood was collected in K2EDTA tubes by collaborating institutions according to the institutions' own protocols. For TCRbeta analysis, collaborators shipped samples as frozen whole blood, isolated PBMCs, or DNA extracted from either of those sample types. The data derive from a study of blood T cell repertoires in COVID-19 (dated by TCRdb to the early 2020s). Background for the entire study: Samples covering the acute and convalescent phases of COVID-19 were provided by collaborators in the United States, Italy and Spain. Where available, HLA class I and class II types were obtained from metadata supplied by the sample provider rather than from assay-based typing. The repertoires were released in a freely available public database meant as a resource for research on the immune response to SARS-CoV-2. The material from the prospective study consisted of cDNA or gDNA derived from T cells, B-cell-depleted T cells, or PBMCs. The samples were drawn from two sources: the first 160 participants of the ongoing ImmuneRACE study, and 1,000 to 1,500 subjects contributed by 6 global collaborators. A de-identified subject ID, COVID-19 status, age in years and sex were almost always included in the sample metadata. The dataset comprised deeply sampled blood TCRbeta repertoires from subjects exposed to, actively infected with, or recovered from COVID-19. Summary of the overall study and its limitations: How much clinical and demographic metadata was included differed by source and by participant, and the metadata was provided uncurated.

TCRbeta CDR3 regions were amplified from genomic DNA by means of the immunoSEQ Assay, a bias-controlled multiplex PCR. For the original study's pipeline: Within the assay, amplification of reference gene primers was used to estimate how many nucleated cells each sample contained. Sequence reads were collapsed and filtered to measure the absolute abundance of every unique TCRbeta CDR3 rearrangement. For each sample, productive Simpson clonality was calculated as the square root of Simpson's diversity index over productive rearrangements. The table comes from immuneACCESS by way of TCRdb, which keeps in-frame sequences with V and J called. Part of the clones is missing from these tables; in studies checked, under half for an unresolved V gene and the rest for unknown reasons. From that table come the V and J calls and clone size; the DNA was used to work out D and trimming. For this sample there are about 58,000 clones; about 81% appear just once. 30% to 40% of the sample comes from the top ten.

CDR3 length: 15 amino acids, cysteine to phenylalanine. The only DNA kept is the CDR3, 45 bases in frame from the first base. Trimming removed 4 bases from V and 2 bases from J, leaving 13 bases between the germline ends. CDR1 is given as SGHRS and CDR2 as YFSETQ, both from the germline V gene. This clonotype was sampled from a man in his fifties or sixties with COVID-19, enrolled during active disease. The rearrangement combines TRBV5-1 with TRBJ2-1; the D segment cannot be called with confidence. The sequencing sample was made of peripheral blood. The CDR3 protein is CASSLGSTAYNEQFF. The DNA is as follows: TGCGCCAGCAGCCTCGGGTCGACCGCCTACAATGAGCAGTTCTTC. Here the CDR3 is joined to the reference TRBV5-1 and TRBJ2-1 genes, and the full variable domain is: KAGVTQTPRYLIKTRGQQVTLSCSPISGHRSVSWYQQTPGQGLQFLFEYFSETQRNKGNFPGRFSGRQFSNSRSEMNVSTLELGDSALYLCASSLGSTAYNEQFFGPGTRLTVL.